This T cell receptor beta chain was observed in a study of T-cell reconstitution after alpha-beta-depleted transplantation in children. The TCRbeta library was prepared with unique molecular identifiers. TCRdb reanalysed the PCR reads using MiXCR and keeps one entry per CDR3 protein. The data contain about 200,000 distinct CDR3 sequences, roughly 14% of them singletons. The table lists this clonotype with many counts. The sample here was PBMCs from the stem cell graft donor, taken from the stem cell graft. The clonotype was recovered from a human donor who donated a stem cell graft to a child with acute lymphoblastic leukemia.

The DNA of the CDR3 is TGCAGTGCTAGAGATCTTGGGCTAGCAAATGAGCAGTTCTTC. As protein: CSARDLGLANEQFF. The chain has TRBV20-1 and TRBJ2-1; tentatively, D is TRBD2 (5 bases). CDR1 is DFQATT, CDR2 SNEGSKA, per germline (reference sequence). The ends were cut back, 0 bases at V and 7 bases at J, with 13 bases in the middle. CDR3 size: 14 residues.